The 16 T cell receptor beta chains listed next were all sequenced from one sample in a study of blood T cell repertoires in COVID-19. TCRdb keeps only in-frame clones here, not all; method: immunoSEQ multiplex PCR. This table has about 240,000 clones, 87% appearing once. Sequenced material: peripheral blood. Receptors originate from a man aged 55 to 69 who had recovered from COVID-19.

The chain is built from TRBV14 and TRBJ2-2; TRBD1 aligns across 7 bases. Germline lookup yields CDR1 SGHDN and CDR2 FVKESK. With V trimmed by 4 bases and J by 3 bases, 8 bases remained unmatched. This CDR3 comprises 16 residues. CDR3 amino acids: CASSPFRGRHTGELFF. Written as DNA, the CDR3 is TGTGCCAGCAGCCCCTTTAGGGGGCGCCACACCGGGGAGCTGTTTTTT.

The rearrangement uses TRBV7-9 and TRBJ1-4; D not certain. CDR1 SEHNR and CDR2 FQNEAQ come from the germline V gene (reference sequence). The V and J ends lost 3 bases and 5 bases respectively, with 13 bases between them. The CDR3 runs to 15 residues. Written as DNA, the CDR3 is TGTGCCAGCAGCTTCGGAGGCCAGCTAAATGAAAAACTGTTTTTT. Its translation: CASSFGGQLNEKLFF.

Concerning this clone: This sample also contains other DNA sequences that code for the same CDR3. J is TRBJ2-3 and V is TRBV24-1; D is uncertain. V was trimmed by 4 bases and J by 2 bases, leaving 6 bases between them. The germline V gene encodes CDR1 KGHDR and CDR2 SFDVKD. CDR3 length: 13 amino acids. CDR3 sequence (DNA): TGTGCCACCAGTGACCCATCCACAGATACGCAGTATTTT. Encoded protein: CATSDPSTDTQYF.

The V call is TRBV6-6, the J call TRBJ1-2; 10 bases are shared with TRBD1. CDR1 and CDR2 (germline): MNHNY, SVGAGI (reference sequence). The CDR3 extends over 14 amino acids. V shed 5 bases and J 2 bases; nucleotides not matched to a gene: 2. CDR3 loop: CASSQDRGNYGYTF. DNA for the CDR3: TGTGCCAGCAGTCAGGACAGGGGGAACTATGGCTACACCTTC.

For the CDR3, the DNA is TGTGCCTGGAGCCTCAGGGCTGGTCCCCAGCATTTT. As protein: CAWSLRAGPQHF. The rearrangement joins TRBV30 to TRBJ1-5; TRBD1 is a possible D gene (5 bases). Germline V CDR1 and CDR2: GTSNPN, SVGIG (reference sequence). This CDR3 has 12 amino acids. V was cut by 3 bases and J by 10 bases, with 13 bases left in between.

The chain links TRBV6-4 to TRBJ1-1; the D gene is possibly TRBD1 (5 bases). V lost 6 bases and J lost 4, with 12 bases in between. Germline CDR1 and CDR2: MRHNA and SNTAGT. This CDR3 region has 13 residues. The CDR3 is CASRSEQATEAFF. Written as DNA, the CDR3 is TGTGCCAGCAGAAGCGAACAGGCCACTGAAGCTTTCTTT.

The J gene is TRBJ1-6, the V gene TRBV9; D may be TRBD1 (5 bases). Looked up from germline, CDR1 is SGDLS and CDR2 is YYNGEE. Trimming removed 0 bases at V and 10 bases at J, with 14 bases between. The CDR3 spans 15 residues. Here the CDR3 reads CASSVDPRVLSPLHF. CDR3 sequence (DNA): TGTGCCAGCAGCGTAGATCCCAGGGTCCTATCACCCCTCCACTTT.

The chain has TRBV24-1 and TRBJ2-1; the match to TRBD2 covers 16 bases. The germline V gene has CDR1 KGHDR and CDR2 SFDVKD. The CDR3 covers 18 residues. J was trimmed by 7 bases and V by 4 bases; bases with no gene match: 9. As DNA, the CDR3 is TGTGCCACCAGTGACCCCGGGACTAGCGGGGGGGCATGGAATGAGCAGTTCTTC. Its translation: CATSDPGTSGGAWNEQFF.

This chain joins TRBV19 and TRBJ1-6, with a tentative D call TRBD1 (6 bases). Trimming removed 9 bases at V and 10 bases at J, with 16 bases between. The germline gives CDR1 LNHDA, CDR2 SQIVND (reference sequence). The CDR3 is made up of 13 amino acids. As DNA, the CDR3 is TGTGCCAGCCATCCGACAGGTTGGTCACCCCTCCACTTT. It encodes CASHPTGWSPLHF.

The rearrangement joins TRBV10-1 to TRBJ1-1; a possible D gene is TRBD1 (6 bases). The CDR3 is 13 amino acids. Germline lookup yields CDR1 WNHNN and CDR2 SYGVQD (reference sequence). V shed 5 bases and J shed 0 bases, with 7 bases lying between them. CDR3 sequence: CASSRDMNTEAFF. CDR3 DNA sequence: TGCGCCAGCAGTAGGGACATGAACACTGAAGCTTTCTTT.

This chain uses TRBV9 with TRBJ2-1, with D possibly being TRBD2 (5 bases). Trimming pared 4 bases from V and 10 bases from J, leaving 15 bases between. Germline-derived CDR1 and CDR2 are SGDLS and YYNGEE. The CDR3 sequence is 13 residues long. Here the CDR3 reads CASSPRGKSEQFF. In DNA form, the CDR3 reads TGTGCCAGCAGCCCTAGAGGGAAAAGCGAGCAGTTCTTC.

In nucleotides, the CDR3 is TGTGCCAGCAGTATCCGGACAGGGGGCATATACGAGCAGTACTTC. It yields the protein CASSIRTGGIYEQYF. This chain joins TRBV6-5 and TRBJ2-7, with 11 bases matching TRBD1. The CDR3 consists of 15 residues. V lost 5 bases to trimming and J lost 4 bases; unmatched junction nucleotides: 7. CDR1 is MNHEY, CDR2 SVGAGI, per germline.

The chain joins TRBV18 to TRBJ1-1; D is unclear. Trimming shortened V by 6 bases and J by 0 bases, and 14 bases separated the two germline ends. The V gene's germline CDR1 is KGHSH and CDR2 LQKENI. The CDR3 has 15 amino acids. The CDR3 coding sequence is TGTGCCAGCTCCCCAGCGAGGGCCATGAACACTGAAGCTTTCTTT. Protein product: CASSPARAMNTEAFF.

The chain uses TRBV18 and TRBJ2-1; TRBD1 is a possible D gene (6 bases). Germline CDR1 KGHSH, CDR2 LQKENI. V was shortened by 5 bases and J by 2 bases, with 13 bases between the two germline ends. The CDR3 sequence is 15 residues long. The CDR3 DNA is TGTGCCAGCTCAATACTCGACAGGACCTACAATGAGCAGTTCTTC. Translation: CASSILDRTYNEQFF.

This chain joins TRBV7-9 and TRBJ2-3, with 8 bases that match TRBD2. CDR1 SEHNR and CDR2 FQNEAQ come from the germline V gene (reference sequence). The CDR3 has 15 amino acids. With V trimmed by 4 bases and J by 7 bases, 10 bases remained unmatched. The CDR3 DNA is TGTGCCAGCAGCTCCCTCGGACTAGCATTGAATACGCAGTATTTT. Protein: CASSSLGLALNTQYF. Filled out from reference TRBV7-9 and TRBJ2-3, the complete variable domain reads DTGVSQNPRHKITKRGQNVTFRCDPISEHNRLYWYRQTLGQGPEFLTYFQNEAQLEKSRLLSDRFSAERPKGSFSTLEIQRTEQGDSAMYLCASSSLGLALNTQYFGPGTRLTVL.

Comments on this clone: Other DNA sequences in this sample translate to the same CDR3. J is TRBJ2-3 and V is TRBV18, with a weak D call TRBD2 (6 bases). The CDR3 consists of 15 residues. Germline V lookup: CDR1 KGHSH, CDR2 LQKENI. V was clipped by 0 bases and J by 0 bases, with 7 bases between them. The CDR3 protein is CASSPPLASTDTQYF. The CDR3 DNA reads TGTGCCAGCTCACCACCACTAGCTAGCACAGATACGCAGTATTTT. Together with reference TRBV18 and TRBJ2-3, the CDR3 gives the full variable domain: NAGVMQNPRHLVRRRGQEARLRCSPMKGHSHVYWYRQLPEEGLKFMVYLQKENIIDESGMPKERFSAEFPKEGPSILRIQQVVRGDSAAYFCASSPPLASTDTQYFGPGTRLTVL.